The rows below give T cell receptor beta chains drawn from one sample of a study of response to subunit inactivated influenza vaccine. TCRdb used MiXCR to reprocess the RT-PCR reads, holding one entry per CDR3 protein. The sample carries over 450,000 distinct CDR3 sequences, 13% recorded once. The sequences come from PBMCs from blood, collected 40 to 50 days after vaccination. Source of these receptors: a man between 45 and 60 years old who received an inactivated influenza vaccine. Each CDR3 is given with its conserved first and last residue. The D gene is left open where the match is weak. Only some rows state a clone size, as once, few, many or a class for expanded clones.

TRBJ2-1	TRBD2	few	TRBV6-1	TGTGCCAGCAGTGAAGAGCGTCTAGCGGGGGGGGGGCAGTTCTTC	CASSEERLAGGGQFF
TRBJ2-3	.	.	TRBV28	TGTGCCAGCAGTTGGGGAGGCGGCACAGATACGCAGTATTTT	CASSWGGGTDTQYF
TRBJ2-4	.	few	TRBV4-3	TGCGCCAGCAGCCAAGATCCGGTCCCTTACATTCAGTACTTC	CASSQDPVPYIQYF
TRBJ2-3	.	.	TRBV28	TGTGCCAGCAGTTTGATTAGGTGGAAGTCAGGAGATACGCAGTATTTT	CASSLIRWKSGDTQYF
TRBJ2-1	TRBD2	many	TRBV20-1	TGCAGTGCTAGAGATCGGACTAGCGATGGAGACAATGAGCAGTTCTTC	CSARDRTSDGDNEQFF
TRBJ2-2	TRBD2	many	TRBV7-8	TGTGCCAGCAGCGCGGGACTAGCTGCGACCGGGGAGCTGTTTTTT	CASSAGLAATGELFF
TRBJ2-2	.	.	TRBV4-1	TGCGCCAGCAGCCACACCGGCCAGGGCACCGGGGAGCTGTTTTTT	CASSHTGQGTGELFF
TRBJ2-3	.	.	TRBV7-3	TGTGCCAGCAGCTCGACAGGGAGGCTTAGAGATACGCAGTATTTT	CASSSTGRLRDTQYF
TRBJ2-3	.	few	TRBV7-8	TGTGCCAGCAGCTTCAGGGTAACAGATACGCAGTATTTT	CASSFRVTDTQYF
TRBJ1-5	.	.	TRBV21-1	TGTGCCAGCAGCAAAGGGGCGGACAGGGTTTTGGTGCAGCCCCAGCATTTT	CASSKGADRVLVQPQHF
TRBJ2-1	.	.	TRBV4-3	TGCGCCAGCAGCCAATCCTATATCACCGGGCTTAATGAGCAGTTCTTC	CASSQSYITGLNEQFF
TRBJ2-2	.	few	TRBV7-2	TGTGCCAGCAGCTTGCCTCACACCGGGGAGCTGTTTTTT	CASSLPHTGELFF
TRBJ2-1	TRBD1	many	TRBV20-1	TGCAGTGCGTCCGGGACAGGGTTAAATGAGCAGTTCTTC	CSASGTGLNEQFF
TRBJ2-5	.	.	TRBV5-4	TGTGCCAGCAGTCCCCGCGACCACCAAGAGACCCAGTACTTC	CASSPRDHQETQYF
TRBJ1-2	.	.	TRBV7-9	TGTGCCAGCAGCCAGACCAAGTTTGGCTACACCTTC	CASSQTKFGYTF
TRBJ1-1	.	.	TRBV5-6	TGTGCCAGCAGCTTGATTAGGAGGGGGTTTGAAGCTTTCTTT	CASSLIRRGFEAFF
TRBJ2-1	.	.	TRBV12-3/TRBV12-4	TGTGCCAGCAGTCCTATTCGCAGGGGCCATGAGCAGTTCTTC	CASSPIRRGHEQFF
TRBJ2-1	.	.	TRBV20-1	TGCAGTGCTCCGACGTACAATGAGCAGTTCTTC	CSAPTYNEQFF
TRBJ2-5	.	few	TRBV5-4	TGTGCCACCAGAGGAAAAGCAGGGGTCCAAGAGACCCAGTACTTC	CATRGKAGVQETQYF
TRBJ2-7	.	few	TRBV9	TGTGCCAGCAGCTCCAGCGAAACTAGCCCGTACTTC	CASSSSETSPYF
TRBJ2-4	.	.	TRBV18	TGTGCCAGCTCACCACGGGGGGCTGAGGACATTCAGTACTTC	CASSPRGAEDIQYF
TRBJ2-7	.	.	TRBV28	TGTGCCAGCAGTAAATCCGGGGCCCCTAGGCAGTACTTC	CASSKSGAPRQYF
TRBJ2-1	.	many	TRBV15	TGTGCCACCAGCCCCGTGGTAGCGGAGAGCTCCTACAATGAGCAGTTCTTC	CATSPVVAESSYNEQFF
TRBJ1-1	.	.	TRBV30	TGTGCCTGGAGTGTACAAGCTCTGAACACTGAAGCTTTCTTT	CAWSVQALNTEAFF
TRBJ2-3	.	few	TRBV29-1	TGCAGCGTTTGGTGGGGCCTAATAGATACGCAGTATTTT	CSVWWGLIDTQYF
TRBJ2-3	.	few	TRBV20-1	TGCAGTGCTAGAGATGCCAGGGGGGTGACAGATACGCAGTATTTT	CSARDARGVTDTQYF
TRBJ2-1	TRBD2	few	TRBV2	TGTGCCAGCAGTCGTATGACTAGCGGGAGAGCGGGGGAGCAGTTCTTC	CASSRMTSGRAGEQFF
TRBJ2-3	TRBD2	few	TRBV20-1	TGCAGTGCCCTCCCCATGGGACTAGGAGATACGCAGTATTTT	CSALPMGLGDTQYF